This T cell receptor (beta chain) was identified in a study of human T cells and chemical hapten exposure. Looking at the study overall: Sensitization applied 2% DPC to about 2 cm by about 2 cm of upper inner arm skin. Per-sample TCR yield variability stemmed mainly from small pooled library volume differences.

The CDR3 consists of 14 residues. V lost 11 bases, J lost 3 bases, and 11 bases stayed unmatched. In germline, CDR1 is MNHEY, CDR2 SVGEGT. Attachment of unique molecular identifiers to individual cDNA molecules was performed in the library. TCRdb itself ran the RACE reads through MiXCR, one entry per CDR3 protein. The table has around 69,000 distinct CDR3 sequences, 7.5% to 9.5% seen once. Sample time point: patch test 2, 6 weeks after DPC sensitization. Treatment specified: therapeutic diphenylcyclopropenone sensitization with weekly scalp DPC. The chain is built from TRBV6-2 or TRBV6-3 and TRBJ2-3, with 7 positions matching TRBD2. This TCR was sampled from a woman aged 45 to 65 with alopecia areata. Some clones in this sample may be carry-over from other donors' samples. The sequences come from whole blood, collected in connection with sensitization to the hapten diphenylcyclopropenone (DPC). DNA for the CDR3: TGTGCCGCGGGGGACTATCGGGCGACAGATACGCAGTATTTT. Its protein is CAAGDYRATDTQYF.